These T cell receptor beta chains were read from a single sample in a study of CD8+ T cells in alopecia areata. Produced via immunoSEQ multiplex PCR; TCRdb's table is partial and in-frame only. This sample has around 100,000 clones, with around 53% found just once. The source material was CD8+ T cells sorted from blood, sampled at week 24, from a patient treated with tofacitinib. Source of these receptors: a human donor with alopecia areata. CDR3s include the opening cysteine and the closing phenylalanine or tryptophan. The D gene is left open where the match is weak. Some rows mark clone size as missing; the rest say once, few, many or name a class of expanded clone.

d_gene: TRBD1
j_gene: TRBJ2-1
v_gene: TRBV11-2
abundance: -
CDR3nt: TGTGCCAGCAGCTCGGGACAGAGTGGGAATGAGCAGTTCTTC
CDR3aa: CASSSGQSGNEQFF

d_gene: TRBD1
j_gene: TRBJ1-1
v_gene: TRBV7-9
abundance: -
CDR3nt: TGTGCCAGCAGCTTAGCCCCCACCCCAGGGGGCAGTGAAGCTTTCTTT
CDR3aa: CASSLAPTPGGSEAFF

d_gene: -
j_gene: TRBJ2-1
v_gene: TRBV5-6
abundance: -
CDR3nt: TGTGCCAGCAGCTTGGACCCCGAGGGGGAAGGGTTCACTGAGCAGTTCTTC
CDR3aa: CASSLDPEGEGFTEQFF

d_gene: TRBD1
j_gene: TRBJ2-7
v_gene: TRBV6-1
abundance: -
CDR3nt: TGTGCCAGCAGTGTCAGAGGACAGGGTCGGTACGAGCAGTACTTC
CDR3aa: CASSVRGQGRYEQYF

d_gene: TRBD1
j_gene: TRBJ1-2
v_gene: TRBV30
abundance: -
CDR3nt: TGTGCCTGCCCGGGACAGAGATATGGCTACACCTTC
CDR3aa: CACPGQRYGYTF

d_gene: -
j_gene: TRBJ2-4
v_gene: TRBV28
abundance: -
CDR3nt: TGTGCCAGCAGTGCGGGACTCCGACGGAGAGACATTCAGTACTTC
CDR3aa: CASSAGLRRRDIQYF

d_gene: -
j_gene: TRBJ2-5
v_gene: TRBV11-2
abundance: -
CDR3nt: TGTGCCAGCAGCCCAAGGGGGGGCGGGCTAGAGACCCAGTACTTC
CDR3aa: CASSPRGGGLETQYF

d_gene: -
j_gene: TRBJ1-4
v_gene: TRBV19
abundance: -
CDR3nt: TGTGCCAGTACCACCCCATTCGAGAAACTGTTTTTT
CDR3aa: CASTTPFEKLFF

d_gene: TRBD1
j_gene: TRBJ2-3
v_gene: TRBV4-3
abundance: -
CDR3nt: TGCGCCAGCAGCCAAGGGACAGGTCCGGGCACAGATACGCAGTATTTT
CDR3aa: CASSQGTGPGTDTQYF

d_gene: -
j_gene: TRBJ2-5
v_gene: TRBV5-4
abundance: -
CDR3nt: TGTGCCAGCAGCTTGGGCCTAGGGCGCTCAGAGACCCAGTACTTC
CDR3aa: CASSLGLGRSETQYF

d_gene: TRBD1
j_gene: TRBJ1-1
v_gene: TRBV5-6
abundance: few
CDR3nt: TGTGCCAGCAGCCTTCGGGACAGCGGCGAAGCTTTCTTT
CDR3aa: CASSLRDSGEAFF

d_gene: TRBD2
j_gene: TRBJ2-3
v_gene: TRBV18
abundance: few
CDR3nt: TGTGCCAGCTCACCTCTAGCGGGGTCCACAGATACGCAGTATTTT
CDR3aa: CASSPLAGSTDTQYF

d_gene: -
j_gene: TRBJ2-7
v_gene: TRBV7-9
abundance: few
CDR3nt: TGTGCCAGCGGATCCTCCCTGGGGGACTACGAGCAGTACTTC
CDR3aa: CASGSSLGDYEQYF

d_gene: -
j_gene: TRBJ1-1
v_gene: TRBV7-9
abundance: -
CDR3nt: TGTGCCAGCAGCTTAGATGCGAACACTGAAGCTTTCTTT
CDR3aa: CASSLDANTEAFF

d_gene: -
j_gene: TRBJ2-7
v_gene: TRBV13
abundance: -
CDR3nt: TGTGCCAGCAGCTCAAGGTCCGGGACGGCGGAGCAGTACTTC
CDR3aa: CASSSRSGTAEQYF

d_gene: -
j_gene: TRBJ1-3
v_gene: TRBV29-1
abundance: -
CDR3nt: TGCAGCGTTGAAGAGGAGGGAGCAGGAAACACCATATATTTT
CDR3aa: CSVEEEGAGNTIYF

d_gene: TRBD1
j_gene: TRBJ2-2
v_gene: TRBV6-4
abundance: medium-sized
CDR3nt: TGTGCCAGCAGTGACTCGGGGACAGGGACCACCGGGGAGCTGTTTTTT
CDR3aa: CASSDSGTGTTGELFF

d_gene: TRBD2
j_gene: TRBJ2-5
v_gene: TRBV6-1
abundance: -
CDR3nt: TGTGCCAGCAGTGAAAGTCATTGGGGAGCGGGGGGAGAGACCCAGTACTTC
CDR3aa: CASSESHWGAGGETQYF

d_gene: -
j_gene: TRBJ2-7
v_gene: TRBV29-1
abundance: -
CDR3nt: TGCAGCGTTGGATTATTGGGATCGGGGGAGCAGTACTTC
CDR3aa: CSVGLLGSGEQYF

d_gene: -
j_gene: TRBJ1-1
v_gene: TRBV5-1
abundance: few
CDR3nt: TGCGCCAGCAGCTTGGCCGCGCAGAACACTGAAGCTTTCTTT
CDR3aa: CASSLAAQNTEAFF

d_gene: -
j_gene: TRBJ2-5
v_gene: TRBV5-6
abundance: -
CDR3nt: TGTGCCAGCAGCTTCGTACAAGAGACCCAGTACTTC
CDR3aa: CASSFVQETQYF

d_gene: -
j_gene: TRBJ2-7
v_gene: TRBV29-1
abundance: few
CDR3nt: TGCAGCGTTGTGGGGGACGAGGAGTACTTC
CDR3aa: CSVVGDEEYF

d_gene: TRBD2
j_gene: TRBJ2-7
v_gene: TRBV4-2
abundance: few
CDR3nt: TGTGCCAGCAGCCAAGATGGAAGCGGGGGCTCCTACGAGCAGTACTTC
CDR3aa: CASSQDGSGGSYEQYF

d_gene: -
j_gene: TRBJ2-1
v_gene: TRBV11-2
abundance: -
CDR3nt: TGTGCCAGCAGCCCCCCAGGGGACAATGAGCAGTTCTTC
CDR3aa: CASSPPGDNEQFF

d_gene: -
j_gene: TRBJ2-7
v_gene: TRBV7-9
abundance: -
CDR3nt: TGTGCCAGCAGCGGCCCCGGGACTCTGAGGACCTACGAGCAGTACTTC
CDR3aa: CASSGPGTLRTYEQYF

d_gene: TRBD2
j_gene: TRBJ2-5
v_gene: TRBV25-1
abundance: few
CDR3nt: TGTGCCAGCATGGGTTGGGATAGCGGGGGAAAAGAGACCCAGTACTTC
CDR3aa: CASMGWDSGGKETQYF

d_gene: TRBD1
j_gene: TRBJ1-1
v_gene: TRBV25-1
abundance: -
CDR3nt: TGTGCCAGCAGTGAAAGGGGACAGGTGGCAACTGAAGCTTTCTTT
CDR3aa: CASSERGQVATEAFF

d_gene: -
j_gene: TRBJ2-1
v_gene: TRBV10-3
abundance: -
CDR3nt: TGTGCCATCAGTGAGTCGGTGACCCGAGGGCATGAGCAGTTCTTC
CDR3aa: CAISESVTRGHEQFF

d_gene: -
j_gene: TRBJ1-5
v_gene: TRBV7-3
abundance: once
CDR3nt: TGTGCCAGCAGCTTAAGTAGCAATCAGCCCCAGCATTTT
CDR3aa: CASSLSSNQPQHF

d_gene: TRBD1
j_gene: TRBJ2-3
v_gene: TRBV13
abundance: -
CDR3nt: TGTGCCAGCAGCTCCACCGGGACAGGGGGCAAACATACGCAGTATTTT
CDR3aa: CASSSTGTGGKHTQYF

d_gene: -
j_gene: TRBJ1-2
v_gene: TRBV4-1
abundance: -
CDR3nt: TGCGCCAGCAGCCAAGAAGTATCTTTGGGGGTGTCTGGCTACACCTTC
CDR3aa: CASSQEVSLGVSGYTF

d_gene: TRBD2
j_gene: TRBJ2-1
v_gene: TRBV6-1
abundance: -
CDR3nt: TGTGCCAGCAGTGATGGGGCAGGGAGGGTTAATGAGCAGTTCTTC
CDR3aa: CASSDGAGRVNEQFF

d_gene: TRBD1
j_gene: TRBJ1-5
v_gene: TRBV19
abundance: few
CDR3nt: TGTGCCAGTAGTATTGACAGGGAGGGCAATCAGCCCCAGCATTTT
CDR3aa: CASSIDREGNQPQHF

d_gene: -
j_gene: TRBJ2-5
v_gene: TRBV23-1
abundance: -
CDR3nt: TGCGCCAGCAGTCAATCATTATCGGGACGGATCCAAGAGACCCAGTACTTC
CDR3aa: CASSQSLSGRIQETQYF

d_gene: -
j_gene: TRBJ2-3
v_gene: TRBV7-9
abundance: few
CDR3nt: TGTGCCAGCAGCCCCCCTCTAGGGGTGCTAGATACGCAGTATTTT
CDR3aa: CASSPPLGVLDTQYF

d_gene: TRBD2
j_gene: TRBJ2-7
v_gene: TRBV7-9
abundance: -
CDR3nt: TGTGCCAGCAGCTTAAGCGGGGCCTACCCTACCGAGCAGTACTTC
CDR3aa: CASSLSGAYPTEQYF

d_gene: -
j_gene: TRBJ2-7
v_gene: TRBV27
abundance: -
CDR3nt: TGTGCCAGCAAAGGTAATCCCTACGAGCAGTACTTC
CDR3aa: CASKGNPYEQYF

d_gene: -
j_gene: TRBJ1-4
v_gene: TRBV27
abundance: -
CDR3nt: TGTGCCAGCAGTTTGTTACTAAGGGAAAAACTGTTTTTT
CDR3aa: CASSLLLREKLFF

d_gene: TRBD1
j_gene: TRBJ1-4
v_gene: TRBV5-1
abundance: few
CDR3nt: TGCGCCAGCAGCCTCGGACAGGGTAAAGACGGGTTCGGCGGACTGTTTTTT
CDR3aa: CASSLGQGKDGFGGLFF

d_gene: TRBD1
j_gene: TRBJ1-1
v_gene: TRBV30
abundance: -
CDR3nt: TGTGCCTGGAGTGTTGCAGGGGGCACTGAAGCTTTCTTT
CDR3aa: CAWSVAGGTEAFF

d_gene: TRBD2
j_gene: TRBJ2-1
v_gene: TRBV18
abundance: -
CDR3nt: TGTGCCAGCTCGTCGACTAGCGGGGGATACAATGAGCAGTTCTTC
CDR3aa: CASSSTSGGYNEQFF

d_gene: -
j_gene: TRBJ1-5
v_gene: TRBV5-6
abundance: -
CDR3nt: TGTGCCAGCAGCTTCGGGCAGCCATATAGCAATCAGCCCCAGCATTTT
CDR3aa: CASSFGQPYSNQPQHF